The clone carrying this T cell receptor beta chain was seen a few times. This specimen comes from a study of T-cell reconstitution after alpha-beta-depleted transplantation in children. This CDR3 is built from 14 residues. Looked up from germline, CDR1 is LGHNA and CDR2 is YSLEER. Trimming left V 0 bases short and J 7 bases short, with 9 bases between. During its preparation, the TCRbeta library received unique molecular identifiers. TCRdb re-derived calls from the PCR reads in MiXCR, one entry per CDR3 protein. This table holds about 400,000 distinct CDR3 sequences, roughly 15% found once. The receptor comes from a boy under two years old who had a stem cell transplant for Wiskott-Aldrich syndrome, so the T cells may come from the graft donor. This chain uses TRBV4-3 with TRBJ1-4; the D gene is possibly TRBD1 (5 bases). Sequences were derived from PBMCs, mostly from graft donor cells, sampled 360 days after TCRalphabeta/CD19-depleted stem cell transplant. CDR3: CASSQDRGSEKLFF. DNA of the CDR3: TGCGCCAGCAGCCAAGATCGGGGCAGTGAAAAACTGTTTTTT.